This T cell receptor (beta chain) came from a study of blood T cell repertoires in COVID-19. Looking at the study overall: From T cells, B-cell-depleted T cells, or PBMCs came the material, which was cDNA or gDNA.

The germline V gene has CDR1 SGHTA and CDR2 FQGNSA. CDR3 length: 18 residues. J was trimmed by 11 bases and V by 7 bases; bases with no gene match: 16. As processed by the authors: For nucleated cells, counts were estimated from reference gene primer amplification. The table came from immunoSEQ multiplex PCR; TCRdb's copy has only in-frame clones and leaves some out. That table supplies the V and J calls and clone size; D and trimming were determined from the DNA. The table lists around 160,000 clones, about 82% of them singletons. The sequence was collected from a woman aged 40 to 49 with active or convalescent COVID-19. Sequenced input: peripheral blood. The V gene is TRBV7-2, the J gene TRBJ2-2; 16 bases align to TRBD2. CDR3: CASTHPGLAGGLSGELFF. The CDR3 DNA follows: TGTGCCAGCACCCACCCGGGACTAGCGGGAGGGCTTTCAGGAGAGCTGTTTTTT.